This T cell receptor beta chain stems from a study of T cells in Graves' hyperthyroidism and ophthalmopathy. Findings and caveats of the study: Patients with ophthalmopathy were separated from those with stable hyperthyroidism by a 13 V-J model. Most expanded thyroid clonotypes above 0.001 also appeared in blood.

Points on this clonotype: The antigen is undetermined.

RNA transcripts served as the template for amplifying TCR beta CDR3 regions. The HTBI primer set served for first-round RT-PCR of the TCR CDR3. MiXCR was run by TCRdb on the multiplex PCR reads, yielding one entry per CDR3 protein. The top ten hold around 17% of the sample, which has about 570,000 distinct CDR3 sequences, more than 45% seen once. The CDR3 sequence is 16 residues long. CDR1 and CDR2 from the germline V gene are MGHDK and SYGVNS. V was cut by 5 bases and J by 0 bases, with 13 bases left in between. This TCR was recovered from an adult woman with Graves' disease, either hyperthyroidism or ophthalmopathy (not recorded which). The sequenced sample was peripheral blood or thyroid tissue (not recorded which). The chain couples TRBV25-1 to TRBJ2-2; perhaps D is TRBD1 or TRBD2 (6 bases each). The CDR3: CASSPRGHSNTGELFF. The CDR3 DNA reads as TGTGCCAGCAGTCCCCGGGGGCATTCGAACACCGGGGAGCTGTTTTTT.